The text below deals with one T cell receptor beta chain. TCRdb's copy holds only in-frame clones and misses some; the assay was immunoSEQ multiplex PCR. The sample includes 140,000 to 150,000 clones, approximately 88% of them seen just once. Adults between roughly 18 and 90 years of age took part from 24 US areas. Donors were grouped by their self-reported clinical history. This sample is drawn from a study of blood T cell repertoires in COVID-19. Study as a whole: Samples taken during acute and convalescent COVID-19 were collected in the United States, Italy and Spain. T cells, B-cell-depleted T cells, or PBMCs supplied cDNA or gDNA.

The CDR3 loop spans 16 amino acids. The ends lost 0 bases at V and 6 bases at J; junction bases unmatched: 6. CDR1 and CDR2 (germline): SGDLS, YYNGEE. Material for sequencing was PBMCs or T cells enriched from blood (not recorded which). J is TRBJ2-2 and V is TRBV9, with 9 bases that match TRBD1. This TCR was sampled from a young woman with acute COVID-19. The CDR3 coding sequence is TGTGCCAGCAGCGTAGATGGGACAGGGAAGGCCGGGGAGCTGTTTTTT. Translated: CASSVDGTGKAGELFF.